This TCR beta chain was recovered during a study of cytomegalovirus exposure and HLA in healthy donors. The PCR used 60 Vbeta and 13 Jbeta primers. Produced via immunoSEQ multiplex PCR; TCRdb's table is partial and in-frame only. The top ten hold under 3.5% of the sample, which has about 160,000 clones, approximately 74% seen once. This clone was detected a few times. Its antigen is not identified. The V end was cut by 7 bases, the J end by 5 bases, with 21 bases between. Germline CDR1 is SQVTM and CDR2 is ANQGSEA. The CDR3 runs to 14 residues. Study observations and caveats: It was 160 or so TCR beta chains that were listed as cytomegalovirus-associated. Previous analysis showed most TCR beta V segments were productive about 90% or about 30% of the time. A later analysis showed that HLA-associated TCR beta chains had undergone more clonal expansion than equally common others.

The sequence was collected from a young woman in good health and CMV-seronegative. The sequencing sample was made of PBMCs. The chain combines TRBV29-1 with TRBJ2-7; D is possibly TRBD1 (7 bases). The CDR3 loop reads CSAWGRRGQNEQYF. In nucleotides, the CDR3 is TGCAGCGCCTGGGGCCGGAGGGGGCAGAACGAGCAGTACTTC.